The 20 T cell receptor beta chains reported below all come from one sample, sequenced in a study of Tregs in tolerant kidney transplant recipients (dated by TCRdb to about 2019). The method was the immunoSEQ multiplex PCR assay. TCRdb provides this immuneACCESS table in a form limited to in-frame rearrangements. Some clones are lacking; in checked studies, under half of them reflect an unresolved V gene, and why the rest are absent is not known. The data table for this sample lists roughly 53,000 clones. About 0.83% of the sample comes from the top ten. The time point label here, explained by the study, means: blood sample drawn before combined kidney and bone marrow transplant. The sequencing here drew on CD4+ T cells from blood, taken before the transplant. The receptors were gathered from a human donor who received a combined kidney and bone marrow transplant.

Concerning this clone itself: Read data end 3 residues before the CDR3 end; the end is taken from the germline J gene. The chain links TRBV7-2 to TRBJ2-5; D is perhaps TRBD1 (6 bases). This CDR3 spans 14 amino acids. V gave up 5 bases and J gave up 2 bases, with 12 bases separating them. Germline V gene sequence: CDR1 SGHTA, CDR2 FQGNSA. CDR3 bases read: TGTGCCAGCAGCCAGGGGTCGGTTCAAGAGACC. Translation: CASSQGSVQET. The full-length CDR3 reads as CASSQGSVQETQYF.

To note about this clone: The read is 3 residues too short to cover the CDR3 end, so that end is filled in from the germline J gene. This chain links TRBV19 with TRBJ2-3, with 9 positions matching TRBD1. In germline, CDR1 is LNHDA, CDR2 SQIVND (reference sequence). V lost 7 bases, J lost 0 bases, and 5 bases stayed unmatched. The CDR3 has 15 residues. The CDR3 bases that were read are TGTGCCAGTACCCTAGGACAGGGGAGCACAGATACG. It translates to CASTLGQGSTDT. In full, the CDR3 is CASTLGQGSTDTQYF.

About this clone: With the read ending 3 residues before the CDR3 end, the germline J gene is used to fill in that end. The V call is TRBV7-2, the J call TRBJ2-3, with D unclear. With 2 bases removed from V and 4 bases from J, the gap between germline ends came to 4 bases. The CDR3 consists of 12 residues. CDR1 and CDR2 (germline): SGHTA, FQGNSA. This chain's CDR3 is CASSLIADTQYF. The covered CDR3 bases are TGTGCCAGCAGCTTAATAGCAGATACG.

Regarding this clone: The read ends 3 residues early relative to the CDR3; the germline J gene fills the gap. The genes are TRBV19 and TRBJ2-6; no definite D call. CDR3 length: 17 residues. The V gene's germline CDR1 is LNHDA and CDR2 SQIVND (reference sequence). Trimming took 1 base from V and 0 from J, leaving 10 bases between them. This chain's CDR3 is CASSIGATVSGANVLTF. The part of the CDR3 DNA that was read is TGTGCCAGTAGTATAGGCGCTACAGTCTCTGGGGCCAACGTC.

Comments on this clone: The CDR3 end lies 3 residues beyond the end of the read and is filled in from the germline J gene. The V gene is TRBV20-1, the J gene TRBJ2-7, with a tentative D call TRBD2 (5 bases). Germline CDR1 and CDR2: DFQATT and SNEGSKA (reference sequence). V was clipped by 6 bases and J by 2 bases, with 14 bases between them. The CDR3 is 13 residues long. CDR3 sequence: CSAAEVYPYEQYF. The covered CDR3 bases are TGCAGTGCCGCGGAGGTGTACCCCTACGAG.

With regard to this clone: The read ends 3 residues early relative to the CDR3; the germline J gene fills the gap. The chain uses TRBV5-1 and TRBJ2-3; TRBD2 might be the D (6 bases). CDR1 and CDR2 from the germline V gene are SGHRS and YFSETQ. There are 16 residues in the CDR3. The V end lost 0 bases, the J end lost 3 bases, and 14 bases lay between the germline ends. The sequenced part of the CDR3 DNA is TGCGCCAGCAGCTTGGCCCGGGACTTTAGAACAGATACG. It translates to CASSLARDFRTDT. The whole CDR3 region reads CASSLARDFRTDTQYF.

A remark on this clone: The read comes to an end 3 residues before the CDR3 does, leaving the germline J gene to fill in the end. This chain connects TRBV10-3 to TRBJ1-3; D is undetermined. The CDR3 is made up of 13 amino acids. Trimming removed 6 bases at V and 0 bases at J, with 6 bases between. CDR1 and CDR2 (germline): ENHRY, SYGVKD. Partial CDR3 DNA: TGTGCCATCAGCCCCAACTCTGGAAACACC. Translating it yields CAISPNSGNT. The entire CDR3 protein is CAISPNSGNTIYF.

On this clone: Read data end 3 residues before the CDR3 end; the end is taken from the germline J gene. The V and J genes are TRBV19 and TRBJ2-2, with 8 nucleotides matching TRBD1. Germline CDR1 is LNHDA and CDR2 is SQIVND (reference sequence). The CDR3 has 15 residues. The junction had 4 bases not matched to a gene; V was cut back by 6 bases and J by 1 base. The sequenced CDR3 bases are TGTGCCAGTAGGGGACAGGACCTGAACACCGGGGAG. Translated: CASRGQDLNTGE. The whole CDR3 sequence is CASRGQDLNTGELFF.

In the case of this clone: The missing CDR3 end, 3 residues past where the read stops, is filled in from the germline J gene. The chain combines TRBV30 with TRBJ1-1; no reliable D call. The CDR3 runs 12 residues. Germline CDR1 GTSNPN, CDR2 SVGIG (reference sequence). The germline V and J ends were trimmed by 0 bases and 7 bases, with 9 bases remaining between them. CDR3 in amino acids: CAWSVSGLEAFF. CDR3 DNA (partial): TGTGCCTGGAGTGTATCTGGACTTGAA.

About this clone itself: The read gets to within 3 residues of the CDR3 end, and the germline J gene fills in the rest. The chain carries TRBV19 and TRBJ2-6; D is undetermined. V was shortened by 1 base and J by 0 bases, with 13 bases between the two germline ends. Germline CDR1 LNHDA, CDR2 SQIVND (reference sequence). The CDR3 has 18 residues. This chain's CDR3 is CASSIVPARASGANVLTF. Partial CDR3 DNA: TGTGCCAGTAGTATAGTCCCCGCCCGAGCCTCTGGGGCCAACGTC.

To note about this clone: The read comes to an end 3 residues before the CDR3 does, leaving the germline J gene to fill in the end. The genes are TRBV20-1 and TRBJ1-1; D gene ambiguous. CDR3 length: 11 residues. Germline assignment: CDR1 DFQATT and CDR2 SNEGSKA (reference sequence). The V end lost 4 bases, the J end lost 7 bases, and 10 bases lay between the germline ends. Incomplete CDR3 DNA: TGCAGTGCTACCTTTAGTAATGAA. This codes for CSATFSNE. The whole CDR3 region reads CSATFSNEAFF.

A note on this clone: The read gets to within 3 residues of the CDR3 end, and the germline J gene fills in the rest. This sequence joins TRBV5-1 and TRBJ2-7; D is perhaps TRBD1 (6 bases). The CDR3 extends over 15 amino acids. Per the germline V gene, CDR1 is SGHRS and CDR2 is YFSETQ. Trimming shortened V by 2 bases and J by 2 bases, and 14 bases separated the two germline ends. The DNA read from the CDR3 is TGCGCCAGCAGCTTTTCCTCAGGGGCCCCCTACGAG. Translating gives CASSFSSGAPYE. The whole CDR3 is CASSFSSGAPYEQYF.

As to this clone: The CDR3 end lies 3 residues beyond the end of the read and is filled in from the germline J gene. The rearrangement links TRBV19 to TRBJ1-4; the match to TRBD1 covers 8 bases. The germline CDR1 and CDR2 sequences are LNHDA and SQIVND (reference sequence). This CDR3 has 15 residues. J gave up 6 bases and V 4 bases, and 7 bases lay outside the gene matches. CDR3 DNA (partial): TGTGCCAGTAGTAACGGCGGGACAGGCGATGAAAAA. Translating it yields CASSNGGTGDEK. The full-length CDR3 reads as CASSNGGTGDEKLFF.

For this clone: Read sequence stops 3 residues before the CDR3 end, and the germline J gene provides the missing end. The chain recombines TRBV11-2 with TRBJ2-7; possible D gene TRBD2, 6 bases. Germline CDR1 is SGHAT and CDR2 is FQNNGV. The CDR3 contains 14 residues. Trimming left V 5 bases short and J 4 bases short, with 15 bases between. The DNA read from the CDR3 is TGTGCCAGCAGCCCCGATTGGAGGGGATACGAG. As protein: CASSPDWRGYE. The entire CDR3 protein reads CASSPDWRGYEQYF.

About this clone itself: The read stops 3 residues short of the end of the CDR3; the missing end is completed from the germline J gene. This chain links TRBV30 with TRBJ1-5; D ambiguous. The CDR3 length is 14 residues. Germline V gives CDR1 GTSNPN, CDR2 SVGIG (reference sequence). Trimming cost V 3 bases and J 4 bases, with 13 bases left between them. The sequenced part of the CDR3 DNA is TGTGCCTGGAGCAGCGGGGAGGGAAATCAGCCC. As protein: CAWSSGEGNQP. The CDR3 in its entirety is CAWSSGEGNQPQHF.

Of note for this clone: The CDR3 end lies 3 residues beyond the end of the read and is filled in from the germline J gene. This chain joins TRBV18 and TRBJ1-1; D is possibly TRBD1 (5 bases). CDR1 is KGHSH and CDR2 is LQKENI in the germline V gene. The length of the CDR3 is 15 residues. V was shortened by 4 bases and J by 2 bases, with 14 bases between the two germline ends. CDR3 region: CASSRASGANTEAFF. The sequenced part of the CDR3 DNA is TGTGCCAGCTCACGAGCGAGTGGGGCTAACACTGAA. Drawing the rest from reference TRBV18 and TRBJ1-1, the complete variable domain is NAGVMQNPRHLVRRRGQEARLRCSPMKGHSHVYWYRQLPEEGLKFMVYLQKENIIDESGMPKERFSAEFPKEGPSILRIQQVVRGDSAAYFCASSRASGANTEAFFGQGTRLTVV.

Comments on this clone: The read halts 3 residues ahead of the CDR3 end, with the missing end drawn from the germline J gene. J is TRBJ1-5 and V is TRBV7-2; TRBD1 matches 9 bases. The CDR3 is 15 residues long. Germline CDR1 is SGHTA and CDR2 is FQGNSA. V was pared by 5 bases and J by 4 bases, with 6 bases of the junction left unmatched. The CDR3 is CASSPPGQGNQPQHF. The DNA read from the CDR3 is TGTGCCAGCAGCCCCCCGGGACAGGGAAATCAGCCC.

Details on this clone: The read halts 3 residues ahead of the CDR3 end, with the missing end drawn from the germline J gene. The V and J genes are TRBV7-9 and TRBJ1-1; D may be TRBD1 (5 bases). With 10 bases removed from V and 2 bases from J, the gap between germline ends came to 14 bases. CDR3 length: 13 amino acids. Germline values: CDR1 SEHNR, CDR2 FQNEAQ (reference sequence). Partial CDR3 DNA: TGTGCCATCCAGCACCAGGGAAACACTGAA. This codes for CAIQHQGNTE. The entire CDR3 protein reads CAIQHQGNTEAFF.

Here the CDR3 reads CASSFSGRGETQYF. CDR3 bases read: TGTGCCAGCAGCTTTAGCGGGAGAGGGGAGACC. The rearrangement uses TRBV7-2 and TRBJ2-5, with 9 nucleotides matching TRBD2. The CDR3 extends 3 residues past the end of the read, so its final part is completed from the germline J gene. Germline V CDR1 and CDR2: SGHTA, FQGNSA. This CDR3 spans 14 amino acids. The V and J ends lost 3 bases and 5 bases, in that order; junction bases with no gene match: 4.

CDR3 in amino acids: CASSRDRGPVRNQPQHF. The covered CDR3 bases are TGTGCCAGCAGTAGGGACAGGGGGCCAGTACGCAATCAGCCC. This chain links TRBV2 with TRBJ1-5; 12 nucleotides line up with TRBD1. The CDR3 end falls 3 residues outside the read, so it is completed with the germline J gene. The CDR3 has 17 residues. Germline V gene sequence: CDR1 SNHLY, CDR2 FYNNEI. V was pared by 5 bases and J by 2 bases, with 7 bases of the junction left unmatched.